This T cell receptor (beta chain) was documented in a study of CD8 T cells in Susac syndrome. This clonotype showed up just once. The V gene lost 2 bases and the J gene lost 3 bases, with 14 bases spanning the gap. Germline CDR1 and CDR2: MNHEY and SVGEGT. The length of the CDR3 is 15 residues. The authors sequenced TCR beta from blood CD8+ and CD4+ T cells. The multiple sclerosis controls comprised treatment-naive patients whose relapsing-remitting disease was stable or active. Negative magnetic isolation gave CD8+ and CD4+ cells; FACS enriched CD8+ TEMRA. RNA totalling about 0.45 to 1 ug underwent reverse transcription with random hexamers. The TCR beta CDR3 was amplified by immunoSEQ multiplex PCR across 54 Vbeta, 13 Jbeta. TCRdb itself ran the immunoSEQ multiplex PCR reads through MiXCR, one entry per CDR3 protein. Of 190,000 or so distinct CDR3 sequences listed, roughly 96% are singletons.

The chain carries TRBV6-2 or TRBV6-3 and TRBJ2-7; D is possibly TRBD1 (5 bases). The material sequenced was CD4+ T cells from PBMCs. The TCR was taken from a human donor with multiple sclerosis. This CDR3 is CASSYPWQGHYEQYF. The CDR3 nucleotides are TGTGCCAGCAGTTACCCTTGGCAGGGTCACTACGAGCAGTACTTC.